Listed here are 32 T cell receptor beta chains from one sample, sequenced in a study of PD-1 blockade in mismatch repair-deficient tumors. Libraries were prepared by immunoSEQ multiplex PCR; TCRdb keeps only in-frame clonotypes and omits some of them. The sample shows 100,000 to 150,000 clones, about 88% of them seen only once. This sample comprised peripheral blood, obtained 44 weeks after starting pembrolizumab. These receptors were collected from an adult with mismatch repair-deficient cancer.

V and J are TRBV28 and TRBJ2-1, with D perhaps matching TRBD1 (6 bases). The length of the CDR3 is 17 residues. Germline V gene sequence: CDR1 MDHEN, CDR2 SYDVKM. Trimming removed 4 bases at V and 7 bases at J, with 23 bases between. CDR3 DNA: TGTGCCAGCAGTTCCCAATGGGCAGGGGTTCGGGTGAATGAGCAGTTCTTC. It specifies CASSSQWAGVRVNEQFF.

V gene TRBV5-8 combines with J gene TRBJ2-1; 11 bases line up with TRBD2. Unmatched junction bases numbered 13, after V lost 6 bases and J lost 8 bases. Germline V gene data show CDR1 as SGHTS and CDR2 as YDEGEE. This CDR3 comprises 16 residues. CDR3 coding DNA: TGTGCCAGCACCCCACTAGCGGGAGAGTTAAGCGATGAGCAGTTCTTC. Translated, it gives CASTPLAGELSDEQFF.

The V call is TRBV15, the J call TRBJ1-1; TRBD1 aligns across 8 bases. The CDR3 runs 13 residues. Trimming cost V 6 bases and J 8 bases; bases outside gene matches: 8. Germline CDR1 LNHNV, CDR2 YYDKDF (reference sequence). As DNA, the CDR3 is TGTGCCACCAGGGACAGGGACATAAAAGAAGCTTTCTTT. It encodes CATRDRDIKEAFF.

The rearrangement joins TRBV19 to TRBJ2-7; TRBD2 might be the D (6 bases). Germline CDR1 reads LNHDA; CDR2 reads SQIVND (reference sequence). The CDR3 extends over 14 amino acids. Trimming removed 1 base at V and 3 bases at J, with 10 bases between. CDR3 bases: TGTGCCAGTAGTATAGGGGGCGGGATCTACGAGCAGTACTTC. It codes for CASSIGGGIYEQYF. The full variable domain, completed using reference TRBV19 and TRBJ2-7, is DGGITQSPKYLFRKEGQNVTLSCEQNLNHDAMYWYRQDPGQGLRLIYYSQIVNDFQKGDIAEGYSVSREKKESFPLTVTSAQKNPTAFYLCASSIGGGIYEQYFGPGTRLTVT.

The chain is built from TRBV11-2 and TRBJ2-7; 7 nucleotides match TRBD1. CDR3 length: 14 residues. The V gene end was trimmed by 5 bases and the J gene end by 5 bases; junction bases not matched to a gene: 9. CDR1 SGHAT and CDR2 FQNNGV come from the germline V gene. CDR3 in amino acids: CASSARQGSNEQYF. CDR3 sequence (DNA): TGTGCCAGCAGCGCCAGACAGGGAAGCAACGAGCAGTACTTC.

This clone was recorded once. This chain connects TRBV15 to TRBJ2-6; D ambiguous. The CDR3 contains 16 residues. Trimming took 9 bases from V and 3 from J, leaving 18 bases between them. Germline V lookup: CDR1 LNHNV, CDR2 YYDKDF (reference sequence). The CDR3: CATTPFRSSGANVLTF. CDR3 DNA sequence: TGTGCCACTACCCCTTTCCGGAGCAGTGGGGCCAACGTCCTGACTTTC.

The CDR3, as DNA: TGTGCCAGCAGCCCGGCCTTCGGGGGTAACACAGATACGCAGTATTTT. Translated: CASSPAFGGNTDTQYF. The V and J genes are TRBV4-2 and TRBJ2-3, with TRBD2 as a possible D gene (6 bases). Germline V gene data show CDR1 as LGHNA and CDR2 as YNFKEQ. This CDR3 has 16 residues. V lost 4 bases, J lost 2 bases, and 16 bases lay in between.

V and J are TRBV5-1 and TRBJ2-1; D is unclear. Between the trimmed V and J ends, which lost 2 bases and 6 bases, there was a span of 24 bases. The CDR3 spans 18 residues. Germline CDR1 reads SGHRS; CDR2 reads YFSETQ. The CDR3 sequence is CASSLDQASATNSNEQFF. CDR3 bases: TGCGCCAGCAGCTTAGATCAAGCGTCGGCCACAAATTCCAATGAGCAGTTCTTC. The full variable domain, in which reference TRBV5-1 and TRBJ2-1 provide the parts outside the CDR3, is KAGVTQTPRYLIKTRGQQVTLSCSPISGHRSVSWYQQTPGQGLQFLFEYFSETQRNKGNFPGRFSGRQFSNSRSEMNVSTLELGDSALYLCASSLDQASATNSNEQFFGPGTRLTVL.

The V gene is TRBV11-2, the J gene TRBJ1-4; no clear D gene. Germline CDR1 and CDR2: SGHAT and FQNNGV. The CDR3 has 14 amino acids. Trimming left V 1 base short and J 0 bases short, with 3 bases between. The CDR3 region has the DNA TGTGCCAGCAGCTTAGGATCAACTAATGAAAAACTGTTTTTT. Translating it yields CASSLGSTNEKLFF.

V is TRBV4-2 and J is TRBJ2-3; 13 bases are shared with TRBD2. The germline CDR1 and CDR2 sequences are LGHNA and YNFKEQ. J was trimmed by 3 bases and V by 4 bases; bases with no gene match: 7. The CDR3 spans 17 residues. CDR3 sequence: CASSLRTSGRGTDTQYF. As DNA, the CDR3 is TGTGCCAGCAGCCTTCGGACTAGCGGGAGAGGGACAGATACGCAGTATTTT.

The chain joins TRBV27 to TRBJ2-7; D is unclear. The germline V gene has CDR1 MNHEY and CDR2 SMNVEV (reference sequence). This CDR3 has 13 residues. V was pared by 5 bases and J by 2 bases, with 10 bases between. The CDR3 region is CASSRTVTYEQYF. CDR3 bases: TGTGCCAGCAGTCGTACAGTAACCTACGAGCAGTACTTC.

The chain employs TRBV7-2 and TRBJ1-4; a possible D gene is TRBD1 (6 bases). V shed 3 bases and J shed 3 bases, with 23 bases lying between them. Per the germline V gene, CDR1 is SGHTA and CDR2 is FQGNSA. The CDR3 covers 19 residues. CDR3 nucleotides: TGTGCCAGCAGCTTGCCGGGACATGGAATTCATTCTGCTAATGAAAAACTGTTTTTT. Protein product: CASSLPGHGIHSANEKLFF.

The gene calls are TRBV14 and TRBJ2-7, with D tentatively TRBD2 (6 bases). Trimming removed 7 bases at V and 8 bases at J, with 36 bases between. Germline CDR1 reads SGHDN; CDR2 reads FVKESK. The CDR3 has 19 residues. The CDR3 nucleotides are TGTGCCAGCAACTTTGGAGGGCAGGGCCTCTCCGGGGTACTAGTCCAGCAGTACTTC. Encoded protein: CASNFGGQGLSGVLVQQYF. The entire variable domain, with the rest obtained from reference TRBV14 and TRBJ2-7, is as follows: EAGVTQFPSHSVIEKGQTVTLRCDPISGHDNLYWYRRVMGKEIKFLLHFVKESKQDESGMPNNRFLAERTGGTYSTLKVQPAELEDSGVYFCASNFGGQGLSGVLVQQYFGPGTRLTVT.

V usage is TRBV27 and J usage is TRBJ2-7; 7 nucleotides align to TRBD2. This CDR3 is 15 amino acids long. After removal of 6 bases from V and 3 bases from J, the junction contained 11 bases not matched to a gene. Germline V gives CDR1 MNHEY, CDR2 SMNVEV (reference sequence). The CDR3 spells CASSLKRDVNYEQYF. The DNA of the CDR3 is TGTGCCAGCAGCCTGAAGCGGGACGTAAACTACGAGCAGTACTTC.

The V and J genes are TRBV5-1 and TRBJ2-2; 9 bases are shared with TRBD1. From germline, CDR1 is SGHRS and CDR2 YFSETQ. Losses at the gene ends were 4 bases for V and 6 bases for J; bases not matched to a gene: 7. This CDR3 is built from 15 residues. The CDR3 nucleotides are TGCGCCAGCAGCAAGGAAAGGACAGGGGCCGGGGAGCTGTTTTTT. Translated, it gives CASSKERTGAGELFF.

The rearrangement uses TRBV7-2 and TRBJ2-7; unclear D gene. Per germline, CDR1 SGHTA and CDR2 FQGNSA. CDR3 length equals 15 residues. Between the trimmed V and J ends, which lost 1 base and 2 bases, there was a span of 12 bases. The CDR3 loop is CASSLVLSGPYEQYF. The CDR3 coding sequence is TGTGCCAGCAGCTTAGTTTTGAGTGGTCCCTACGAGCAGTACTTC.

With respect to this clone: Within the sample, other DNA sequences also encode this same CDR3. The rearrangement joins TRBV9 to TRBJ2-3; a possible D gene is TRBD2 (6 bases). Between the trimmed V and J ends, which lost 2 bases and 0 bases, there was a span of 10 bases. CDR1 and CDR2 (germline): SGDLS, YYNGEE. The CDR3 length is 15 residues. This CDR3 reads CASSVDGTSTDTQYF. The CDR3 nucleotides are TGTGCCAGCAGCGTCGACGGGACTAGCACAGATACGCAGTATTTT.

The chain carries TRBV7-9 and TRBJ2-3; tentative D call: TRBD2 (6 bases). The V gene's germline CDR1 is SEHNR and CDR2 FQNEAQ (reference sequence). The CDR3 is made up of 19 amino acids. Trimming removed 5 bases from V and 6 bases from J, with 30 bases in between. CDR3 amino acids: CASSNPPGRQGLRMDTQYF. In nucleotides, the CDR3 is TGTGCCAGCAGCAATCCACCGGGCCGCCAGGGACTGCGCATGGATACGCAGTATTTT.

In this sample, this clone turned up once. The chain recombines TRBV7-6 with TRBJ2-5; tentatively, D is TRBD2 (6 bases). The germline V gene encodes CDR1 SGHVS and CDR2 FNYEAQ. The CDR3 contains 13 residues. With 5 bases removed from V and 5 bases from J, the gap between germline ends came to 12 bases. The CDR3 DNA reads TGTGCCAGCAGCCGCCCGGGGGAGGAGACCCAGTACTTC. The encoded protein is CASSRPGEETQYF.

The chain combines TRBV7-9 with TRBJ1-2, with D unresolved. V was pared by 5 bases and J by 7 bases, with 14 bases between. Germline CDR1 is SEHNR and CDR2 is FQNEAQ (reference sequence). The CDR3 is 13 amino acids. This CDR3 is CASSPGSSGGYTF. The CDR3 region has the DNA TGTGCCAGCAGCCCCGGTTCCTCTGGTGGCTACACCTTC.

The V and J genes are TRBV7-9 and TRBJ2-1, with D uncertain. The germline V gene encodes CDR1 SEHNR and CDR2 FQNEAQ (reference sequence). This CDR3 has 14 amino acids. Trimming removed 4 bases at V and 8 bases at J, with 15 bases between. The CDR3 DNA reads TGTGCCAGCAGCTCATCGTTCCGGGTGTATGAGCAGTTCTTC. Protein product: CASSSSFRVYEQFF.

The genes are TRBV30 and TRBJ1-4, with D perhaps matching TRBD1 (5 bases). The CDR3 contains 13 residues. The V end lost 5 bases, the J end lost 4 bases, and 11 bases lay between the germline ends. Germline V gene lookup returns CDR1 GTSNPN and CDR2 SVGIG (reference sequence). The CDR3 nucleotides read TGTGCCTGGGAAGACAGTCATAATGAAAAACTGTTTTTT. Its translation is CAWEDSHNEKLFF. Drawing the rest from reference TRBV30 and TRBJ1-4, the complete variable domain is SQTIHQWPATLVQPVGSPLSLECTVEGTSNPNLYWYRQAAGRGLQLLFYSVGIGQISSEVPQNLSASRPQDRQFILSSKKLLLSDSGFYLCAWEDSHNEKLFFGSGTQLSVL.

The chain employs TRBV5-4 and TRBJ1-4, with 9 bases matching TRBD1. CDR3 length equals 16 residues. J lost 2 bases, V lost 2 bases, and 4 bases had no gene match. The germline V gene has CDR1 SGHNT and CDR2 YYREEE (reference sequence). CDR3 loop: CASSFTGGSTNEKLFF. The DNA of the CDR3 is TGTGCCAGCAGCTTTACAGGGGGCTCGACTAATGAAAAACTGTTTTTT.

The V and J genes are TRBV19 and TRBJ2-1; 7 bases map to TRBD2. The germline V gene encodes CDR1 LNHDA and CDR2 SQIVND (reference sequence). This CDR3 region has 14 residues. V shed 10 bases and J 2 bases; nucleotides not matched to a gene: 8. CDR3 sequence reads: CATREAGAYNEQFF. CDR3 in DNA: TGTGCCACCAGAGAGGCGGGAGCCTACAATGAGCAGTTCTTC.

The chain links TRBV6-5 to TRBJ1-4; D remains unclear. The germline V and J ends were trimmed by 0 bases and 3 bases, with 8 bases remaining between them. Germline-derived CDR1 and CDR2 are MNHEY and SVGAGI. The CDR3 sequence is 15 residues long. CDR3: CASSYSRRSNEKLFF. The CDR3 nucleotides read TGTGCCAGCAGTTACTCGCGCAGGTCTAATGAAAAACTGTTTTTT.

V is TRBV27 and J is TRBJ2-2; tentative D call: TRBD2 (6 bases). The CDR3 is made up of 16 amino acids. CDR1 and CDR2 (germline): MNHEY, SMNVEV (reference sequence). Trimming took off 7 bases at V and 5 bases at J, with 20 bases between the two ends. In nucleotides, the CDR3 is TGTGCCAGCACTCCTACTTGGAGGGCCTTTACCGGGGAGCTGTTTTTT. It encodes CASTPTWRAFTGELFF.

J is TRBJ2-7 and V is TRBV27, with D tentatively TRBD1 (5 bases). In germline, CDR1 is MNHEY, CDR2 SMNVEV (reference sequence). V was trimmed by 5 bases and J by 7 bases, leaving 15 bases between them. The CDR3 runs 13 residues. This chain's CDR3 is CASSPTPGKEQYF. DNA of the CDR3: TGTGCCAGCAGTCCGACCCCAGGGAAGGAGCAGTACTTC.

Written as DNA, the CDR3 is TGTGCCAGCAGTTGGTCAGGTCGAGGGGGCCAGGATACGCAGTATTTT. Its protein product is CASSWSGRGGQDTQYF. The V and J genes are TRBV28 and TRBJ2-3; 7 bases match TRBD1. Germline V CDR1 and CDR2: MDHEN, SYDVKM. The CDR3 is made up of 16 amino acids. Losses at the gene ends were 4 bases for V and 6 bases for J; bases not matched to a gene: 13.

The chain couples TRBV7-2 to TRBJ2-7; D might be TRBD1 (6 bases). Germline V lookup: CDR1 SGHTA, CDR2 FQGNSA. The CDR3 length is 15 residues. The V end was cut by 2 bases, the J end by 4 bases, with 15 bases between. As DNA, the CDR3 is TGTGCCAGCAGCTTATCTGGGGGCGGATCATACGAGCAGTACTTC. Translated: CASSLSGGGSYEQYF.

The chain carries TRBV9 and TRBJ2-1; D is uncertain. V lost 1 base and J 8 bases, leaving 7 bases between the germline ends. The V gene's germline CDR1 is SGDLS and CDR2 YYNGEE. The CDR3 consists of 12 residues. The CDR3 is CASSVSNHEQFF. The CDR3 nucleotides read TGTGCCAGCAGCGTATCGAATCATGAGCAGTTCTTC.

V is TRBV29-1 and J is TRBJ2-1; D is perhaps TRBD2 (6 bases). Germline CDR1 SQVTM, CDR2 ANQGSEA. The V and J ends lost 4 bases and 7 bases respectively, with 14 bases between them. This CDR3 is 13 amino acids long. The CDR3 DNA follows: TGCAGCGTTGGCTCGGGAGTGGGGAATGAGCAGTTCTTC. This sequence encodes CSVGSGVGNEQFF.

The chain recombines TRBV6-6 with TRBJ1-3, with 7 bases that match TRBD1. Unmatched junction bases numbered 3, after V lost 9 bases and J lost 1 base. The CDR3 sequence is 13 residues long. Germline V gene lookup returns CDR1 MNHNY and CDR2 SVGAGI (reference sequence). The CDR3 region is CASKTGSGNTIYF. CDR3 in DNA: TGTGCCAGTAAGACAGGGTCTGGAAACACCATATATTTT.